Below, 20 T cell receptor beta chains from the same sample are listed, as sequenced in a study of blood T cell repertoires in COVID-19. Sequenced by immunoSEQ multiplex PCR; TCRdb stores in-frame clones only, minus some. The sample lists fewer than 300,000 clones, over 75% seen once, with around 1% in the top ten. Sequencing used peripheral blood. The receptors here all came from a human donor with COVID-19, enrolled during active disease. The donor label of this sample is uncertain.

The chain links TRBV2 to TRBJ2-3, with 12 bases lining up with TRBD2. This CDR3 is built from 16 residues. The V and J ends lost 6 bases and 0 bases, in that order; junction bases with no gene match: 4. The germline V gene encodes CDR1 SNHLY and CDR2 FYNNEI. The CDR3 region is CASSGGTSGSTDTQYF. The DNA for the CDR3 is TGTGCCAGCAGCGGGGGGACTAGCGGGAGCACAGATACGCAGTATTTT.

The chain is built from TRBV28 and TRBJ2-5; TRBD1 is a possible D gene (5 bases). The CDR3 extends over 14 amino acids. V lost 1 base and J lost 8, with 14 bases in between. Germline V gene lookup returns CDR1 MDHEN and CDR2 SYDVKM. The CDR3 DNA follows: TGTGCCAGCAGTTTATCAGGGTACAAGATAACCCAGTACTTC. This encodes CASSLSGYKITQYF.

This clone was seen a few times. This chain uses TRBV19 with TRBJ2-2; a weak D match, TRBD1 (5 bases). This CDR3 has 15 amino acids. Germline V gene data show CDR1 as LNHDA and CDR2 as SQIVND (reference sequence). Trimming stripped 5 bases from V and 1 base from J, with 11 bases between. The CDR3 DNA is TGTGCCAGTAGTTCAAGACAGCGGAACACCGGGGAGCTGTTTTTT. As protein: CASSSRQRNTGELFF.

The chain is built from TRBV5-1 and TRBJ1-1; 11 bases match TRBD1. Trimming at V came to 1 base and at J to 11 bases, leaving 4 bases not matched to a gene. CDR3 length: 13 amino acids. In germline, CDR1 is SGHRS, CDR2 YFSETQ. The CDR3 loop is CASSLRDRGFAFF. CDR3 coding DNA: TGCGCCAGCAGCTTGAGGGACAGGGGGTTTGCTTTCTTT.

This chain uses TRBV7-8 with TRBJ1-5; D possibly corresponds to TRBD1 (6 bases). The length of the CDR3 is 13 residues. V was clipped by 6 bases and J by 4 bases, with 10 bases between them. Germline loops: CDR1 SGHVS, CDR2 FQNEAQ. Written as DNA, the CDR3 is TGTGCCAGCAGTATAACAGGGAATCAGCCCCAGCATTTT. Translation: CASSITGNQPQHF. The variable domain in full, completed from reference TRBV7-8 and TRBJ1-5, reads GAGVSQSPRYKVAKRGQDVALRCDPISGHVSLFWYQQALGQGPEFLTYFQNEAQLDKSGLPSDRFFAERPEGSVSTLKIQRTQQEDSAVYLCASSITGNQPQHFGDGTRLSIL.

This clone was recorded once. The rearrangement links TRBV10-3 to TRBJ1-6; 9 bases map to TRBD1. The CDR3 length is 14 residues. Germline trimming cut 6 bases from V and 9 bases from J; bases unmatched to any gene: 6. Per germline, CDR1 ENHRY and CDR2 SYGVKD. The CDR3 DNA is TGTGCCATCAGCAGGACAGGGGAGGGTTCACCCCTCCACTTT. The encoded protein is CAISRTGEGSPLHF.

The chain combines TRBV7-2 with TRBJ1-1; possibly TRBD1 for D (6 bases). The CDR3 runs to 14 residues. From germline, CDR1 is SGHTA and CDR2 FQGNSA. The V end was cut by 1 base, the J end by 3 bases, with 9 bases between. The CDR3 DNA sequence: TGTGCCAGCAGCTTAGTAGGACAGCACACTGAAGCTTTCTTT. It translates to CASSLVGQHTEAFF.

CDR3 sequence: CASSQERSGRNTGELFF. The DNA for the CDR3 is TGCGCCAGCAGCCAAGAAAGGAGCGGCCGGAACACCGGGGAGCTGTTTTTT. The chain carries TRBV4-3 and TRBJ2-2; weak D call: TRBD2 (5 bases). Trimming took 0 bases from V and 1 from J, leaving 12 bases between them. CDR3 length: 17 amino acids. CDR1 is LGHNA and CDR2 is YSLEER in the germline V gene.

The V and J genes are TRBV7-2 and TRBJ1-5; maybe TRBD1 (5 bases). This CDR3 contains 16 residues. Germline V gene data show CDR1 as SGHTA and CDR2 as FQGNSA. V was shortened by 0 bases and J by 4 bases, with 13 bases between the two germline ends. For the CDR3, the DNA is TGTGCCAGCAGCTTAGCGCAGGGTGTTCGGAATCAGCCCCAGCATTTT. It codes for CASSLAQGVRNQPQHF.

The V gene is TRBV28, the J gene TRBJ1-2, with D possibly being TRBD1 (6 bases). CDR1 is MDHEN and CDR2 is SYDVKM in the germline V gene. The CDR3 has 13 amino acids. V was shortened by 6 bases and J by 4 bases, with 12 bases between the two germline ends. DNA of the CDR3: TGTGCCAGCAGCCAAAAAGGGGGCTATGGCTACACCTTC. This translates into CASSQKGGYGYTF.

The chain recombines TRBV19 with TRBJ1-4; 8 bases map to TRBD1. The CDR3 extends over 19 amino acids. After removal of 2 bases from V and 8 bases from J, the junction contained 19 bases not matched to a gene. Germline V gene lookup returns CDR1 LNHDA and CDR2 SQIVND (reference sequence). CDR3 DNA sequence: TGTGCCAGTAGTATAACAGGCGGACGAGCGGACAGGGAAGGGGAAAAACTGTTTTTT. It codes for CASSITGGRADREGEKLFF.

This clone has just one count. The chain couples TRBV6-4 to TRBJ2-2, with no clear D. This CDR3 spans 14 amino acids. CDR1 and CDR2 from the germline V gene are MRHNA and SNTAGT. Trimming stripped 5 bases from V and 5 bases from J, with 12 bases between. This chain's CDR3 is CASSKETETGELFF. In DNA form, the CDR3 reads TGTGCCAGCAGTAAAGAAACCGAGACCGGGGAGCTGTTTTTT.

This clone was recorded once. V and J are TRBV19 and TRBJ1-1; D is unresolved. V was trimmed by 7 bases and J by 2 bases, leaving 14 bases between them. Germline-derived CDR1 and CDR2 are LNHDA and SQIVND (reference sequence). The CDR3 spans 14 residues. CDR3 protein: CASTVSSGNTEAFF. CDR3 sequence (DNA): TGTGCCAGTACCGTGAGCAGCGGAAACACTGAAGCTTTCTTT.

This clone showed up just once. The chain uses TRBV10-3 and TRBJ2-2; perhaps TRBD1 as D (6 bases). The CDR3 is 15 amino acids. The germline CDR1 and CDR2 sequences are ENHRY and SYGVKD. Trimming took off 10 bases at V and 0 bases at J, with 15 bases between the two ends. CDR3 region: CATWTETSNTGELFF. The CDR3 DNA is TGTGCCACTTGGACAGAAACCTCGAACACCGGGGAGCTGTTTTTT.

The chain has TRBV30 and TRBJ1-4; TRBD1 aligns across 8 bases. Germline CDR1 and CDR2: GTSNPN and SVGIG (reference sequence). Trimming removed 0 bases from V and 7 bases from J; junction bases left unmatched: 1. The CDR3 has 13 residues. CDR3 DNA: TGTGCCTGGAGTGTAGACAGGGGTGAAAAACTGTTTTTT. This encodes CAWSVDRGEKLFF.

This chain joins TRBV28 and TRBJ2-5; 8 bases fit TRBD1. The CDR3 has 14 amino acids. Germline assignment: CDR1 MDHEN and CDR2 SYDVKM. J lost 2 bases, V lost 7 bases, and 6 bases had no gene match. This CDR3 is CASTQQGVQETQYF. In DNA, the CDR3 is TGTGCCAGCACCCAACAGGGGGTTCAAGAGACCCAGTACTTC.

This clone showed up just a few times. The J gene is TRBJ1-2, the V gene TRBV28; 7 nucleotides line up with TRBD1. With V trimmed by 6 bases and J by 3 bases, 7 bases remained unmatched. The CDR3 consists of 14 residues. CDR1 and CDR2 (germline): MDHEN, SYDVKM. CDR3 residues: CASRKTGIDYGYTF. DNA of the CDR3: TGTGCCAGCAGAAAGACAGGGATCGACTATGGCTACACCTTC.

The chain uses TRBV11-3 and TRBJ2-3, with 8 bases aligning to TRBD1. This CDR3 has 14 amino acids. V was clipped by 3 bases and J by 4 bases; unmatched bases: 3. Germline lookup yields CDR1 SGHNT and CDR2 YENEEA. For the CDR3, the DNA is TGTGCCAGCAGCTTTGGACAGGGATCAGATACGCAGTATTTT. Protein: CASSFGQGSDTQYF.

The chain has TRBV27 and TRBJ2-7; TRBD1 is a possible D gene (6 bases). Germline CDR1 is MNHEY and CDR2 is SMNVEV (reference sequence). V dropped 4 bases and J dropped 3 bases, with 16 bases sitting between them. This CDR3 spans 15 amino acids. The CDR3 region has the DNA TGTGCCAGCAGTTCCGGGACACTGGGGCGCTACGAGCAGTACTTC. Amino acids: CASSSGTLGRYEQYF.

The J gene is TRBJ2-1, the V gene TRBV19; TRBD2 matches 10 bases. Per germline, CDR1 LNHDA and CDR2 SQIVND (reference sequence). Germline trimming cut 8 bases from V and 7 bases from J; bases unmatched to any gene: 17. The CDR3 consists of 17 residues. The CDR3 nucleotides read TGTGCCAGTGTCAAGGGGGGAAGCGGGAGGGCCATTAATGAGCAGTTCTTC. Translating gives CASVKGGSGRAINEQFF.